Listed here is a single T cell receptor (beta chain). Germline trimming cut 8 bases from V and 2 bases from J; bases unmatched to any gene: 4. Germline V CDR1 and CDR2: GTSNPN, SVGIG (reference sequence). CDR3 size: 13 residues. The sample belongs to a study of T cell responses to AZD1222 COVID-19 vaccine. TCRdb's copy holds only in-frame clones and misses some; the assay was immunoSEQ multiplex PCR. The table records tens of thousands of clones, roughly 86% of them present only once. The J gene is TRBJ2-1, the V gene TRBV30; 9 nucleotides align to TRBD2. The receptor's source is an adult in good health. The starting material was peripheral blood, obtained on day 0 of MenACWY control vaccination. The CDR3 loop is CARGGAAYNEQFF. The CDR3 DNA is TGTGCCCGCGGGGGGGCTGCCTACAATGAGCAGTTCTTC.